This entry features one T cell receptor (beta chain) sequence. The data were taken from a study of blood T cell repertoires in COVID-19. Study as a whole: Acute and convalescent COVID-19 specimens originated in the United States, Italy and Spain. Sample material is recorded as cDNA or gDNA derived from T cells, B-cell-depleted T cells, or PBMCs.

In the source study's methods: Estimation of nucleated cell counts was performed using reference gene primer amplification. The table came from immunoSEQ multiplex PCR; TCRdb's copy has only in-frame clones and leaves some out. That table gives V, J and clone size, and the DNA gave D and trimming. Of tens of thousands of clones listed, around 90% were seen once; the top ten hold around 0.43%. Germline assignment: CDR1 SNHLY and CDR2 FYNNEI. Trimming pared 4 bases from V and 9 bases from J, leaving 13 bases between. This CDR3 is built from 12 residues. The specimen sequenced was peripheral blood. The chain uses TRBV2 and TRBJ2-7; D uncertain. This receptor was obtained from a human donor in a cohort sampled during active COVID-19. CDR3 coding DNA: TGTGCCAGCAGTGCCGACGCGGTTGGGCAGTACTTC. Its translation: CASSADAVGQYF.